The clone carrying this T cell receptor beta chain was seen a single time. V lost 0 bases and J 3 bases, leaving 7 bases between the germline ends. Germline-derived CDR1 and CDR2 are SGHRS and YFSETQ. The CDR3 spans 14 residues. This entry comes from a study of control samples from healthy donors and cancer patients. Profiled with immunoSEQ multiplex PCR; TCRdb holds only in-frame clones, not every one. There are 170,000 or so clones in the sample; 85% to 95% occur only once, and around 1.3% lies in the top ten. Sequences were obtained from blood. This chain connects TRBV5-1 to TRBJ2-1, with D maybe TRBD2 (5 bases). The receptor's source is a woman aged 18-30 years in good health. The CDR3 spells CASSLEADYNEQFF. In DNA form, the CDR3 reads TGCGCCAGCAGCTTGGAAGCGGACTACAATGAGCAGTTCTTC.